This T cell receptor (beta chain) was found in a study of T cell responses to AZD1222 COVID-19 vaccine. The CDR3 is made up of 15 amino acids. Germline values: CDR1 MNHNY, CDR2 SVGAGI (reference sequence). The ends were cut back, 2 bases at V and 1 base at J, with 9 bases in the middle. Study-wide results and limits: White British ancestry dominated among donors, who included more females, and clonal diversity was possibly underestimated. Two AZD1222 administrations were followed by greater Spike-specific TCR breadth and depth.

Some clones are missing from TCRdb's copy, which holds only in-frame ones; the method was immunoSEQ multiplex PCR. Of about 98,000 clones in the sample, around 90% were seen once. This clone was observed a handful of times. Its antigen is not known. The chain carries TRBV6-6 and TRBJ1-5; D gene unclear. The material was peripheral blood, obtained on day 0 of AZD1222 vaccination. This clonotype was obtained from an adult in good health. CDR3 in amino acids: CASSYEEGSNQPQHF. For the CDR3, the DNA is TGTGCCAGCAGTTACGAGGAGGGAAGCAATCAGCCCCAGCATTTT.